The present TCR beta chain was sequenced within a study of vaccination effects on CD4 cells after COVID-19. Overall study context: Roughly 2.1 million PBMC per well were cultured with around 10 IU/ml IL-2 and about 9.8 ug/ml peptides. General study points: The study found that only 1 of 255 vaccine-induced clones from healthy vaccinees cross-reacted with common cold coronaviruses.

This clone was observed a handful of times. Its antigen is unidentified. Looked up from germline, CDR1 is MGHRA and CDR2 is YSYEKL. The CDR3 is 13 amino acids. The ends lost 4 bases at V and 8 bases at J; junction bases unmatched: 7. Following 10 days of culture, CD4+ T cells were isolated. The vaccine recipients had no prior SARS-CoV-2 infection, with negative nucleocapsid antibodies. Using immunoSEQ multiplex PCR, the repertoire was profiled, and TCRdb retains in-frame clones only, with some absent. The sample includes about 76,000 clones, roughly three quarters of them seen just once. This TCR was sampled from a human donor who received a COVID-19 vaccine. The starting material was CD4+ T cells from PBMCs cultured without peptide, obtained before COVID-19 vaccination. The chain is built from TRBV4-1 and TRBJ1-2; 7 positions agree with TRBD1. The CDR3 DNA is TGCGCCAGCAGCCTTTTCGGACAGGAAGGCTACACCTTC. This translates into CASSLFGQEGYTF.